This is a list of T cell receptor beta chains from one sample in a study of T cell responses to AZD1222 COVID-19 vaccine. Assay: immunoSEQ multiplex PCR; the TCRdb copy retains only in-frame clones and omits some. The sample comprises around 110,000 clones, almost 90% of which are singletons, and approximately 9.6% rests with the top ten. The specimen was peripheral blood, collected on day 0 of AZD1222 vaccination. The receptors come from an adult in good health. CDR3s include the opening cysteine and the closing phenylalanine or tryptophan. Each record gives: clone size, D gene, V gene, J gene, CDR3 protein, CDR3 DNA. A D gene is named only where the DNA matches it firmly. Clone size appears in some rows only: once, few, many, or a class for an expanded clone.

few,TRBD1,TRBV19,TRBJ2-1,CASRIMIGTGDDEQFF,TGTGCCAGTAGGATTATGATTGGGACAGGGGACGATGAGCAGTTCTTC
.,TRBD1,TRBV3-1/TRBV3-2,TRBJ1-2,CASSSSTGTDYGYTF,TGTGCCAGCAGCTCCTCAACCGGGACAGACTATGGCTACACCTTC
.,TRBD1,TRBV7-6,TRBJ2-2,CASSLEGDRGTGELFF,TGTGCCAGCAGCTTAGAGGGGGACAGGGGTACCGGGGAGCTGTTTTTT
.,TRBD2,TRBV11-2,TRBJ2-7,CASSLDQAGAIPYEQYF,TGTGCCAGCAGCTTAGATCAAGCGGGAGCCATACCCTACGAGCAGTACTTC
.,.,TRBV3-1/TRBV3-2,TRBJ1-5,CASSPSTQPQHF,TGTGCCAGCAGCCCCAGTACTCAGCCCCAGCATTTT
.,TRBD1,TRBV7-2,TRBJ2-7,CASSLVPGQGPYEQYF,TGTGCCAGCAGCTTAGTCCCGGGACAGGGCCCCTACGAGCAGTACTTC
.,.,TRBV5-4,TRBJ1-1,CASSLAWGNTEAFF,TGTGCCAGCAGCTTGGCCTGGGGAAACACTGAAGCTTTCTTT
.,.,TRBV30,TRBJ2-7,CACRRSRGYYEQYF,TGTGCCTGTCGTAGAAGTAGGGGCTACTACGAGCAGTACTTC
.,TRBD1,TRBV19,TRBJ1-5,CASTGGHNQPQHF,TGTGCCAGTACAGGGGGTCATAACCAGCCCCAGCATTTT
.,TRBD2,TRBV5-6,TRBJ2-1,CASSLPPGGYNEQFF,TGTGCCAGCAGCTTGCCTCCCGGGGGGTACAATGAGCAGTTCTTC
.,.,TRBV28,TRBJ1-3,CASSSTGPNSGNTIYF,TGTGCCAGCAGTTCGACTGGACCGAACTCTGGAAACACCATATATTTT
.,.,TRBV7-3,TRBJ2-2,CASSLTQTGELFF,TGTGCCAGCAGCTTAACCCAAACCGGGGAGCTGTTTTTT
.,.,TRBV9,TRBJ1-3,CASSVAVGEAGNTIYF,TGTGCCAGCAGCGTAGCTGTGGGGGAAGCTGGAAACACCATATATTTT
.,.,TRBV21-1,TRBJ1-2,CASSKEQGHGYTF,TGTGCCAGCAGCAAAGAACAGGGTCATGGCTACACCTTC
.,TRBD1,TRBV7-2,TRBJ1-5,CASSLSITGGFQPQHF,TGTGCCAGCAGCTTATCCATAACAGGGGGCTTTCAGCCCCAGCATTTT
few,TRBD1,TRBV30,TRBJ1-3,CAWRDRGKGNTIYF,TGTGCCTGGAGGGACAGGGGGAAAGGAAACACCATATATTTT
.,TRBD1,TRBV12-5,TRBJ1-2,CASGLVPPGGIGYTF,TGTGCTAGTGGTTTGGTACCCCCAGGGGGCATTGGCTACACCTTC
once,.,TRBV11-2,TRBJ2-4,CASQPQTRKNVQYF,TGTGCCAGCCAGCCGCAGACACGAAAAAACGTTCAGTACTTC
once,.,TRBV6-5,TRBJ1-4,CASSSGGVGPEKLFF,TGTGCCAGCAGCTCCGGGGGGGTGGGACCTGAAAAACTGTTTTTT
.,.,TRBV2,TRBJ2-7,CASSEGGYEQYF,TGTGCCAGCAGTGAAGGAGGGTACGAGCAGTACTTC
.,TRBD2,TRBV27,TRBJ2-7,CASSARLGGAYEQYF,TGTGCCAGCAGTGCTCGCCTCGGGGGGGCCTACGAGCAGTACTTC
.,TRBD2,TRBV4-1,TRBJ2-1,CASSQGGLAGLVRSYNEQFF,TGCGCCAGCAGCCAAGGGGGACTAGCGGGCCTTGTACGCTCCTACAATGAGCAGTTCTTC
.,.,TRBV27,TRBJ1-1,CASSSHPGPDRAVEAFF,TGTGCCAGCAGTTCCCACCCGGGACCAGATAGGGCGGTTGAAGCTTTCTTT
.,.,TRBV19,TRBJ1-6,CASSPLDRRNNSPLHF,TGTGCCAGTAGCCCTCTCGACAGGAGAAACAATTCACCCCTCCACTTT
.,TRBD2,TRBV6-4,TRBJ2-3,CAAVGLSGGTQYF,TGTGCCGCGGTCGGTCTCTCGGGAGGTACGCAGTATTTT
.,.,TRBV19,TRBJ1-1,CASSIPRGSLTTEAFF,TGTGCCAGTAGTATTCCCAGGGGCTCTTTAACCACTGAAGCTTTCTTT
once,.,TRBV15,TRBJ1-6,CATSNQENSPLHF,TGTGCCACCAGCAATCAAGAAAATTCACCCCTCCACTTT
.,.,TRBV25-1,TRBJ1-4,CASSEFGGANEKLFF,TGTGCCAGCAGTGAATTTGGAGGGGCTAATGAAAAACTGTTTTTT
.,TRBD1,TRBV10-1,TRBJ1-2,CASSLTWDRANYGYTF,TGCGCCAGCAGTCTTACCTGGGACAGGGCTAACTATGGCTACACCTTC
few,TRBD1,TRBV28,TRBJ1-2,CASSFGQGVYGYTF,TGTGCCAGCAGTTTCGGACAGGGCGTCTATGGCTACACCTTC
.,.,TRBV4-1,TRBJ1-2,CASSPENRDFGAYGYTF,TGCGCCAGCAGCCCTGAAAATCGGGACTTTGGGGCGTATGGCTACACCTTC
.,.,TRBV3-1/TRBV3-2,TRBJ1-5,CASSQSGHGSNQPQHF,TGTGCCAGCAGCCAATCGGGCCACGGCAGCAATCAGCCCCAGCATTTT
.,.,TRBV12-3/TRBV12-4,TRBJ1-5,CASSLVRVQPQHF,TGTGCCAGCAGTTTGGTAAGGGTTCAGCCCCAGCATTTT
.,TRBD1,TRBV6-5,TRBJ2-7,CASRGGQGTYEQYF,TGTGCCAGCAGGGGCGGACAGGGCACCTACGAGCAGTACTTC
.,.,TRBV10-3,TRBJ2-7,CAISEGGPYEQYF,TGTGCCATCAGTGAAGGGGGGCCCTACGAGCAGTACTTC
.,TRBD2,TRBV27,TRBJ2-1,CASSFLAGGNEQFF,TGTGCCAGCAGTTTTCTAGCGGGAGGCAATGAGCAGTTCTTC
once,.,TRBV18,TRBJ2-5,CASSPSRDPETQYF,TGTGCCAGCTCACCATCGAGGGATCCAGAGACCCAGTACTTC
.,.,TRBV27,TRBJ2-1,CASSLGTFYNEQFF,TGTGCCAGCAGTCTCGGGACCTTTTACAATGAGCAGTTCTTC
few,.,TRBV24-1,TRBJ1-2,CATSDQDYGYTF,TGTGCCACCAGTGATCAGGACTATGGCTACACCTTC
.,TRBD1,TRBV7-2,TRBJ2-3,CASSIGQGRPDTQYF,TGTGCCAGCAGTATTGGACAGGGGAGGCCAGATACGCAGTATTTT
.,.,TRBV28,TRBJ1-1,CASIGEVSAFF,TGTGCCAGCATAGGAGAGGTGTCAGCTTTCTTT
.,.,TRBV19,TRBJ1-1,CASRTSMNTEAFF,TGTGCCAGTAGGACAAGCATGAACACTGAAGCTTTCTTT
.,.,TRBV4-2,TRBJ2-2,CASSQDGGAGARPGELFF,TGTGCCAGCAGCCAAGATGGGGGGGCGGGGGCCCGTCCCGGGGAGCTGTTTTTT
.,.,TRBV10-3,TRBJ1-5,CATQIDSNQPQHF,TGTGCCACCCAAATTGATAGCAATCAGCCCCAGCATTTT
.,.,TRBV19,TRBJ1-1,CASSIGVNTEAFF,TGTGCCAGTAGTATAGGAGTGAACACTGAAGCTTTCTTT
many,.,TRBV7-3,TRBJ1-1,CASSSGDMNTEAFF,TGTGCCAGCAGCTCGGGGGACATGAACACTGAAGCTTTCTTT
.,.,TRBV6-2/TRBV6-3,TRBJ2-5,CASSFFGVQETQYF,TGTGCCAGCAGTTTTTTTGGGGTTCAAGAGACCCAGTACTTC
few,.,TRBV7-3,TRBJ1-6,CASSLWGRDSNSPLHF,TGTGCCAGCAGCTTATGGGGGCGGGATTCTAATTCACCCCTCCACTTT
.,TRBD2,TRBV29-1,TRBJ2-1,CSVESIAGGLFNEQFF,TGCAGCGTTGAGTCGATAGCGGGGGGCCTCTTCAATGAGCAGTTCTTC
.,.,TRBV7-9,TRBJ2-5,CASSLRSGYLETQYF,TGTGCCAGCAGCTTAAGGAGCGGCTATCTGGAGACCCAGTACTTC
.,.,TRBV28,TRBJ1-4,CASNQREKLFF,TGTGCCAGCAATCAGCGAGAAAAACTGTTTTTT
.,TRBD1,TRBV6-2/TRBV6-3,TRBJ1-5,CASSYQTGTGIDQPQHF,TGTGCCAGCAGTTACCAAACCGGGACAGGGATTGATCAGCCCCAGCATTTT
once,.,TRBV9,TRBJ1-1,CASSGGTRAFF,TGTGCCAGCAGCGGCGGGACACGGGCTTTCTTT
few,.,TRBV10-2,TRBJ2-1,CASSEGGDEQFF,TGCGCCAGCAGTGAGGGGGGTGATGAGCAGTTCTTC
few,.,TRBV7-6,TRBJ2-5,CASSHQETQYF,TGTGCCAGCAGCCACCAAGAGACCCAGTACTTC
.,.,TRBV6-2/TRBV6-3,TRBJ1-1,CASSYSGGLTEAFF,TGTGCCAGCAGTTACAGTGGAGGGTTGACTGAAGCTTTCTTT
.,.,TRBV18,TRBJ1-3,CASSPWTEQTGNTIYF,TGTGCCAGCTCACCCTGGACCGAACAAACTGGAAACACCATATATTTT
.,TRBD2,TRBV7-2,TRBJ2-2,CASSVIGGALNTGELFF,TGTGCCAGCAGCGTTATCGGGGGGGCCCTGAACACCGGGGAGCTGTTTTTT
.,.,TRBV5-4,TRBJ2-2,CASSLDSGRTNTGELFF,TGTGCCAGCAGCTTGGATTCGGGACGGACGAACACCGGGGAGCTGTTTTTT